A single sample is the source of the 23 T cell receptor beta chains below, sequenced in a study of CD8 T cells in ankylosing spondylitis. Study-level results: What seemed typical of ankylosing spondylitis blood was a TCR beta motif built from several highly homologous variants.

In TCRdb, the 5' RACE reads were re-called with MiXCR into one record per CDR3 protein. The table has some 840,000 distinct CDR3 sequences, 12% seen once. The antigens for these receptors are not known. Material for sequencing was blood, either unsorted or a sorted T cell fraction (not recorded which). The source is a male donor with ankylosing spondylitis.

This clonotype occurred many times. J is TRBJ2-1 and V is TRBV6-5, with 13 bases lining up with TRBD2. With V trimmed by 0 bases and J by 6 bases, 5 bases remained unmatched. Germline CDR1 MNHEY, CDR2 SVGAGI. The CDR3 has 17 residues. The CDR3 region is CASSYSWTSGSSNEQFF. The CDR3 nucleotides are TGTGCCAGCAGTTACTCCTGGACTAGCGGGAGCAGCAATGAGCAGTTCTTC.

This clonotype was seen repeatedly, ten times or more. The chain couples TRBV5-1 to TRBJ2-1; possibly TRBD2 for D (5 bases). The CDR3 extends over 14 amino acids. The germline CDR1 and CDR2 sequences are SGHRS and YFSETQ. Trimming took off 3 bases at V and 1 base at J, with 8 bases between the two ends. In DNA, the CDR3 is TGCGCCAGCAGCTCGCAGCGGTCCTACAATGAGCAGTTCTTC. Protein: CASSSQRSYNEQFF.

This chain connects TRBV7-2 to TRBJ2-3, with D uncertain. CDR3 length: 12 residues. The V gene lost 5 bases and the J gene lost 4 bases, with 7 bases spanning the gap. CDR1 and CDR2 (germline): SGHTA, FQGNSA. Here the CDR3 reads CASSPLPDTQYF. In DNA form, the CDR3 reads TGTGCCAGCAGCCCCCTACCAGATACGCAGTATTTT.

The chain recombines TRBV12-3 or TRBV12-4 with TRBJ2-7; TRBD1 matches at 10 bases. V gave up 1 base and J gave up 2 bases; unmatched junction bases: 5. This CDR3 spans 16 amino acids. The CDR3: CASSLVLGTGAYEQYF. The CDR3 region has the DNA TGTGCCAGCAGTTTAGTACTGGGGACAGGGGCCTACGAGCAGTACTTC.

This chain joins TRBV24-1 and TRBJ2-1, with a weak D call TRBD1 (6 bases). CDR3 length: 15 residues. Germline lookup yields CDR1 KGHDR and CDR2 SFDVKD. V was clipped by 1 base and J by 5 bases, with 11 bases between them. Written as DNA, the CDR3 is TGTGCCACCAGTGATTTTATGGACAGAGACAATGAGCAGTTCTTC. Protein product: CATSDFMDRDNEQFF.

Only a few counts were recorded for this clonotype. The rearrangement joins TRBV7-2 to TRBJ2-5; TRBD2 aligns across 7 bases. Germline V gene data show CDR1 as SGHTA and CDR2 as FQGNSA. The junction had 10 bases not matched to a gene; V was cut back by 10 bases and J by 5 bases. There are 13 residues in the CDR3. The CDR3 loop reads CAIRLAGKETQYF. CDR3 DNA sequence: TGTGCCATCAGACTAGCCGGCAAGGAGACCCAGTACTTC.

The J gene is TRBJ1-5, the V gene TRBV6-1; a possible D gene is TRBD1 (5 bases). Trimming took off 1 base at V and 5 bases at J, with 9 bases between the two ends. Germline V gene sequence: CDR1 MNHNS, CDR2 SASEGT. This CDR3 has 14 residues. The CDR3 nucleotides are TGTGCCAGCAGTGAAGGCAGGGCATATCAGCCCCAGCATTTT. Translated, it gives CASSEGRAYQPQHF.

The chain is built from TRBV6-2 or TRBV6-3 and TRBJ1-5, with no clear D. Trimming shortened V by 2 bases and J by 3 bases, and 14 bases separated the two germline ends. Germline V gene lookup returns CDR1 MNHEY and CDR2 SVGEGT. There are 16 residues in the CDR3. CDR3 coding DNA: TGTGCCAGCAGTTACCGACCGGACGGTACCAATCAGCCCCAGCATTTT. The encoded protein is CASSYRPDGTNQPQHF.

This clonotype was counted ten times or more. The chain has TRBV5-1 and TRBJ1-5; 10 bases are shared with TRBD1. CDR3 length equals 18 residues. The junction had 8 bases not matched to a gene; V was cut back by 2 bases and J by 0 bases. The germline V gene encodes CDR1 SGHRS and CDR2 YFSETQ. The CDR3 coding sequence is TGCGCCAGCAGCTTCCGGGACAGGGGTTTTTATAGCAATCAGCCCCAGCATTTT. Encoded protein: CASSFRDRGFYSNQPQHF.

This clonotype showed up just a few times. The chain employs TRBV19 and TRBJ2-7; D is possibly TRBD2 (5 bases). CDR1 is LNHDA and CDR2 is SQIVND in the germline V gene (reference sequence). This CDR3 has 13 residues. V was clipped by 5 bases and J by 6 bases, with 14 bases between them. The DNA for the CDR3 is TGTGCCAGTAGTTTCCGGACTTCGCTCGAGCAGTACTTC. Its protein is CASSFRTSLEQYF.

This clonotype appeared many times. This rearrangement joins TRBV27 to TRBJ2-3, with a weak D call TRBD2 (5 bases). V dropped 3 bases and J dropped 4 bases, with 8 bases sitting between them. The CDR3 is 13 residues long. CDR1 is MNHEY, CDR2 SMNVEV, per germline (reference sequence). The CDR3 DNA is TGTGCCAGCAGTTTGGTGCGGGCAGATACGCAGTATTTT. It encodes CASSLVRADTQYF.

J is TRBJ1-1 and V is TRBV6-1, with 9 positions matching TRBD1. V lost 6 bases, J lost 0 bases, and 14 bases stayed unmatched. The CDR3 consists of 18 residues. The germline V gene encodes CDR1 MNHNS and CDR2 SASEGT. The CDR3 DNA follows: TGTGCCAGCAGGCGAAGGACAGGGGACCAATTCATGAACACTGAAGCTTTCTTT. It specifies CASRRRTGDQFMNTEAFF.

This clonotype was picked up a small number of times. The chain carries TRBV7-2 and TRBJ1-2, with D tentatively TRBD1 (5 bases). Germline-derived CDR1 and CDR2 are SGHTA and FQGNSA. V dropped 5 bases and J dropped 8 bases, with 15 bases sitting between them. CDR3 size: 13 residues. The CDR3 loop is CASSQEPGNGYTF. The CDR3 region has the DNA TGTGCCAGCAGCCAAGAACCAGGGAACGGCTACACCTTC.

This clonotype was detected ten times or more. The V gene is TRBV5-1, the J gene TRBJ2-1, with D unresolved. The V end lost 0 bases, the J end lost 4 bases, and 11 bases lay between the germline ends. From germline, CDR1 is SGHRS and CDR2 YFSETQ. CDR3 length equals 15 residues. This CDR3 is CASSLDSTVYNEQFF. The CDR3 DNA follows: TGCGCCAGCAGCTTGGACTCCACGGTGTACAATGAGCAGTTCTTC. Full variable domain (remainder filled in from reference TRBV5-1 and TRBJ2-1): KAGVTQTPRYLIKTRGQQVTLSCSPISGHRSVSWYQQTPGQGLQFLFEYFSETQRNKGNFPGRFSGRQFSNSRSEMNVSTLELGDSALYLCASSLDSTVYNEQFFGPGTRLTVL.

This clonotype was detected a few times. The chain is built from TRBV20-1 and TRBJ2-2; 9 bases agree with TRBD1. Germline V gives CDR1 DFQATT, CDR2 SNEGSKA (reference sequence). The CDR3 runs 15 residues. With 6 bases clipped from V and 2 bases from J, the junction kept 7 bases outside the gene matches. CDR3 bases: TGCAGTGCCCTACAGGGGGCGTTCAACACCGGGGAGCTGTTTTTT. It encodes CSALQGAFNTGELFF.

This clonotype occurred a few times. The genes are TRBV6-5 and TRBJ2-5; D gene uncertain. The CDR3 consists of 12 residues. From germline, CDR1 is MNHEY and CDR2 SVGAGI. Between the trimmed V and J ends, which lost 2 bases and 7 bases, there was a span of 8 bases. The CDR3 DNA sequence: TGTGCCAGCAGTTACGGTTGGGGGACCCAGTACTTC. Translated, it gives CASSYGWGTQYF.

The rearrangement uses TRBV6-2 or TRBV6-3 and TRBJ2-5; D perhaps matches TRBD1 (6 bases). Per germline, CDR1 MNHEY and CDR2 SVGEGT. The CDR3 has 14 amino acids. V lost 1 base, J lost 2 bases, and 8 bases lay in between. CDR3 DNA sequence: TGTGCCAGCAGTTACTGGACAGTTCAAGAGACCCAGTACTTC. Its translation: CASSYWTVQETQYF.

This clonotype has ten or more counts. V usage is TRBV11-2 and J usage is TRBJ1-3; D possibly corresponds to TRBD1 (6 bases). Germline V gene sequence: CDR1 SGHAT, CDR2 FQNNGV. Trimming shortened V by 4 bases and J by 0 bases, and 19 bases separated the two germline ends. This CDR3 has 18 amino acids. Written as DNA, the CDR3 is TGTGCCAGCAGCTCCCTATACGCAGACAGGAACTCTGGAAACACCATATATTTT. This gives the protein CASSSLYADRNSGNTIYF.

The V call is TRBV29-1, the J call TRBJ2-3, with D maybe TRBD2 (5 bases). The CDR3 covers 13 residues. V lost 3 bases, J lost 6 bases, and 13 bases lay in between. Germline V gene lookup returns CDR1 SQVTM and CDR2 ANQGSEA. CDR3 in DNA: TGCAGCGTTGAGGGATCGGGGAGTGATACGCAGTATTTT. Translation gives CSVEGSGSDTQYF.

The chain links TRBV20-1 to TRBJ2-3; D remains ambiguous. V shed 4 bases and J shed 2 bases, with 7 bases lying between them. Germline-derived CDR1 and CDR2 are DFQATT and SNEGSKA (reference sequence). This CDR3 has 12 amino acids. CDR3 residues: CSATIDTDTQYF. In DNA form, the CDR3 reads TGCAGTGCTACGATAGACACAGATACGCAGTATTTT.

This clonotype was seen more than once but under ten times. The CDR3 protein is CASKTGGGTDTQYF. Written as DNA, the CDR3 is TGTGCCAGCAAAACAGGGGGCGGGACGGATACGCAGTATTTT. This chain uses TRBV4-2 with TRBJ2-3; the match to TRBD1 covers 9 bases. The CDR3 totals 14 residues. Per germline, CDR1 LGHNA and CDR2 YNFKEQ. V lost 7 bases and J lost 6; bases outside the gene matches: 8.

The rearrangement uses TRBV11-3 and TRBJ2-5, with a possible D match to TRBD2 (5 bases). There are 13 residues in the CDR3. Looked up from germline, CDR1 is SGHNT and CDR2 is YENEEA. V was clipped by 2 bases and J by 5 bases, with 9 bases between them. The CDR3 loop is CASSLTRWETQYF. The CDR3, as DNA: TGTGCCAGCAGCTTAACTAGGTGGGAGACCCAGTACTTC.

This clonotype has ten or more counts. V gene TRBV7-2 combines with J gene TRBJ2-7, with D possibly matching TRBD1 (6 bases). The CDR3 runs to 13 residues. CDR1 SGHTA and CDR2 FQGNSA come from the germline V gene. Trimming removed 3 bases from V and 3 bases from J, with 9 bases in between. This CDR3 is CASSFSQGYEQYF. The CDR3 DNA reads TGTGCCAGCAGCTTTTCACAGGGCTACGAGCAGTACTTC. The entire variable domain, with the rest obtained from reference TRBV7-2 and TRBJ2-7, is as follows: GAGVSQSPSNKVTEKGKDVELRCDPISGHTALYWYRQSLGQGLEFLIYFQGNSAPDKSGLPSDRFSAERTGGSVSTLTIQRTQQEDSAVYLCASSFSQGYEQYFGPGTRLTVT.